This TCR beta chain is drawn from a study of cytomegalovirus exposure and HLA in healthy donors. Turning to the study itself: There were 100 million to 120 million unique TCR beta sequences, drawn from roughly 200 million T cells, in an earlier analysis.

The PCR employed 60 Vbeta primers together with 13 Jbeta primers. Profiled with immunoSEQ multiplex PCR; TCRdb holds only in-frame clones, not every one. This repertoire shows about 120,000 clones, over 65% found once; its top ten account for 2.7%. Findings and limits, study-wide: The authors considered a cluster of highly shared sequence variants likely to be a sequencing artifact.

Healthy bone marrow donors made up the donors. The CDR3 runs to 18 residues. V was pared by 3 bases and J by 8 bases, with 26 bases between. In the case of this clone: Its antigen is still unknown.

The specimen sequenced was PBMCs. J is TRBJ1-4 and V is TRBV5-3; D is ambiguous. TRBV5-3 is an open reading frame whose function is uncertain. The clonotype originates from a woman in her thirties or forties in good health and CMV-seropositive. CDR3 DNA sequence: TGTGCCAGAAGCTCCCAGCTGAGAGGTCCGGGTACTGGGGAAAAACTGTTTTTT. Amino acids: CARSSQLRGPGTGEKLFF.